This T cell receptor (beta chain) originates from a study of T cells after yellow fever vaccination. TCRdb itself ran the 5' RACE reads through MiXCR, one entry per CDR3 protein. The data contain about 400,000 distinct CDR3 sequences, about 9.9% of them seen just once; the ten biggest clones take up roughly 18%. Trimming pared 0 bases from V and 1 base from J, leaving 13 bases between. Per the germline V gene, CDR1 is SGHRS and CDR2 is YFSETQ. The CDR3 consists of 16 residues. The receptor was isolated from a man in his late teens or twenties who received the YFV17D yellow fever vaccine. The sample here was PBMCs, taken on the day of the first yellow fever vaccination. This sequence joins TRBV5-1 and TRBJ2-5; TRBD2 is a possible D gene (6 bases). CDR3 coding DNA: TGCGCCAGCAGCTTGGGCCAGGGCGGGGCCCAAGAGACCCAGTACTTC. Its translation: CASSLGQGGAQETQYF.